The present TCR beta chain was sequenced within a study of T cells expressing NK-cell markers. Study summary: In sorted CD3+CD56+NKG2C+, CD3+CD56+NKG2C- and CD3+CD56-NKG2C+ T cells, TCR beta repertoires were obtained. Of eight sequenced donors, seven were HCMV-seropositive and one HCMV-seronegative.

Turning to this clonotype: What it recognizes is unknown.

For each CDR3 protein, TCRdb gives one entry from its re-call of the 5' RACE reads, without DNA. Its table lists 350,000 to 400,000 distinct CDR3 sequences. Study-wide findings and caveats: Four of the donors also had these clonotypes leading their CD3+CD56-NKG2C+ fraction. CD8+ T cells in six donors included dominant NKG2C+ clonotypes at roughly 1.0-7.0%.

This CDR3 has 14 residues. J is TRBJ1-2 and V is TRBV12-3 or TRBV12-4; TCRdb selects TRBD1, and the lack of DNA leaves this call unchecked. The sequenced material came from blood T cells: a sorted CD56 or NKG2C T cell subset, CD4+ or CD8+ T cells, or bulk PBMC T cells (not recorded which). This clonotype originated in a woman aged 45-65 years in good health. CDR3 region: CASNRQGASYGYTF.